This T cell receptor (beta chain) was documented in a study of graft-versus-host responses after intestinal transplantation. Regarding the study as a whole: The study found high graft-versus-host to host-versus-graft clonal ratios in allografts of patients with graft-donor T cell macrochimerism. Early post-transplant falls in HvG clones accompanied the peak levels of circulating GvH clones.

CDR3 length: 18 residues. V dropped 0 bases and J dropped 1 base, with 15 bases sitting between them. The germline V gene encodes CDR1 SGHAT and CDR2 FQNNGV. On this clone: The antigen remains unidentified.

This table comes from immunoSEQ multiplex PCR, and its TCRdb copy is limited to in-frame clones, with some not included. This sample carries thousands of clones, 65% to 75% of them seen once, and the ten largest clones take around 40%. The chain has TRBV11-2 and TRBJ2-2, with D possibly matching TRBD1 (7 bases). The sample here was PBMCs, taken 510 to 550 days after intestinal transplant. This TCR came from a human patient who received an intestinal transplant, so some T cells may come from the graft donor. The CDR3 DNA sequence: TGTGCCAGCAGCTTAGAGGAGGGGACAGTAAGGAACACCGGGGAGCTGTTTTTT. Amino acids: CASSLEEGTVRNTGELFF.